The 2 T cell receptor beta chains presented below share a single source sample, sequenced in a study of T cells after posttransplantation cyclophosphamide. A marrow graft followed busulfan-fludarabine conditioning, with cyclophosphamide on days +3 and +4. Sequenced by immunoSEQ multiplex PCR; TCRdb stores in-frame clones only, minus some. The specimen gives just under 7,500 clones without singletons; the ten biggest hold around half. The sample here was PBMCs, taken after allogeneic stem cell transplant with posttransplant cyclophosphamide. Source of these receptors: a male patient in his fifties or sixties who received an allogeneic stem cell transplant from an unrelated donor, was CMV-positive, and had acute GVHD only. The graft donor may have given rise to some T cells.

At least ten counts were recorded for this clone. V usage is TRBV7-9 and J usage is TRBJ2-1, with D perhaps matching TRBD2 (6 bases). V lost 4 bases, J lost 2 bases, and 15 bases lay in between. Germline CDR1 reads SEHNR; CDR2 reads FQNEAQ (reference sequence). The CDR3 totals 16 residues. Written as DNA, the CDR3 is TGTGCCAGCAGCTCCGCGGGTAGCGGAGCCTACAATGAGCAGTTCTTC. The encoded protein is CASSSAGSGAYNEQFF.

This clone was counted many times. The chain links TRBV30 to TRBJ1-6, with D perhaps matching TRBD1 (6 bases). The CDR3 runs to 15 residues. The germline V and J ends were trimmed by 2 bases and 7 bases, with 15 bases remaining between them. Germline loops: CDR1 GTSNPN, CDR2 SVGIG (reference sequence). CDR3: CAWSNPGQRNSPLHF. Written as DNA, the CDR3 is TGTGCCTGGAGTAACCCGGGACAACGAAATTCACCCCTCCACTTT.